These T cell receptor beta chains were read from a single sample in a study of cytomegalovirus exposure and HLA in healthy donors. Sequenced by immunoSEQ multiplex PCR; TCRdb stores in-frame clones only, minus some. Of roughly 120,000 clones listed, 60% to 85% were seen once; the top ten hold approximately 2%. The source material was PBMCs. These receptors all stem from a man aged 50 to 60 in good health and CMV-seronegative. CDR3s leave out the opening cysteine and the closing phenylalanine or tryptophan. A D gene is named only where the DNA matches it firmly.

j_gene: TRBJ1-1; v_gene: TRBV19; d_gene: NA; CDR3aa: ASSSRQSYTEAF
j_gene: TRBJ1-6; v_gene: TRBV7-9; d_gene: TRBD1; CDR3aa: SSTRGQGHSPLH
j_gene: TRBJ2-2; v_gene: TRBV9; d_gene: NA; CDR3aa: ASSVGGGAGELF
j_gene: TRBJ1-1; v_gene: TRBV13; d_gene: NA; CDR3aa: ASSEHLNTEAF
j_gene: TRBJ1-1; v_gene: TRBV11-2; d_gene: NA; CDR3aa: ASSLRGGRLNTEAF
j_gene: TRBJ1-4; v_gene: TRBV6-1; d_gene: TRBD1; CDR3aa: ASSEALGTVTQEKLF
j_gene: TRBJ1-3; v_gene: TRBV29-1; d_gene: NA; CDR3aa: SVEGAGNTIY
j_gene: TRBJ2-7; v_gene: TRBV6-1; d_gene: NA; CDR3aa: ASSLSDGYYEQY
j_gene: TRBJ1-2; v_gene: TRBV18; d_gene: NA; CDR3aa: ASSPGGSRVSGYT
j_gene: TRBJ1-1; v_gene: TRBV18; d_gene: NA; CDR3aa: ASSPADEAF
j_gene: TRBJ2-7; v_gene: TRBV30; d_gene: NA; CDR3aa: AWSVGTLNEQY
j_gene: TRBJ1-1; v_gene: TRBV9; d_gene: TRBD1; CDR3aa: ASSDQAGTEGTEAF
j_gene: TRBJ1-5; v_gene: TRBV7-9; d_gene: NA; CDR3aa: ASSLGHAGNQPQH
j_gene: TRBJ1-1; v_gene: TRBV28; d_gene: TRBD1; CDR3aa: ASRFQGDTEAF
j_gene: TRBJ1-4; v_gene: TRBV9; d_gene: NA; CDR3aa: ASSVDGIGEKLF
j_gene: TRBJ2-4; v_gene: TRBV15; d_gene: NA; CDR3aa: ATSSSPAKQGLAKNIQY
j_gene: TRBJ2-1; v_gene: TRBV4-1; d_gene: NA; CDR3aa: ASSQAGARSHYEQF
j_gene: TRBJ1-1; v_gene: TRBV2; d_gene: NA; CDR3aa: ASRVQGDTEAF
j_gene: TRBJ1-2; v_gene: TRBV5-5; d_gene: NA; CDR3aa: ASSPSGGESYGYT
j_gene: TRBJ1-2; v_gene: TRBV6-5; d_gene: NA; CDR3aa: ASSPGTSHIGGYT
j_gene: TRBJ1-1; v_gene: TRBV6-5; d_gene: TRBD1; CDR3aa: ASSAQGARGAF
j_gene: TRBJ2-3; v_gene: TRBV28; d_gene: TRBD2; CDR3aa: ASNAAGATDTQY
j_gene: TRBJ2-7; v_gene: TRBV9; d_gene: TRBD1; CDR3aa: ASSATIQGIYEQY
j_gene: TRBJ1-4; v_gene: TRBV7-9; d_gene: NA; CDR3aa: ASSPRQGVDEKLF
j_gene: TRBJ1-1; v_gene: TRBV11-2; d_gene: NA; CDR3aa: ASSLRMAANTEAF
j_gene: TRBJ2-3; v_gene: TRBV18; d_gene: TRBD2; CDR3aa: ASSSSGGPQDTQY
j_gene: TRBJ2-5; v_gene: TRBV5-6; d_gene: NA; CDR3aa: ASSLGLPYQETQY
j_gene: TRBJ2-2; v_gene: TRBV9; d_gene: NA; CDR3aa: ASSVRGASVTGELF
j_gene: TRBJ1-1; v_gene: TRBV30; d_gene: NA; CDR3aa: AWSVPGTEAF
j_gene: TRBJ1-5; v_gene: TRBV7-8; d_gene: NA; CDR3aa: ASTEARVRTGQPQH
j_gene: TRBJ1-2; v_gene: TRBV28; d_gene: TRBD1; CDR3aa: ASTITGTGINYGYT
j_gene: TRBJ1-5; v_gene: TRBV30; d_gene: NA; CDR3aa: AWSVRSGDQPQH
j_gene: TRBJ2-7; v_gene: TRBV6-6; d_gene: TRBD2; CDR3aa: ASSYSRLAGAYEQY
j_gene: TRBJ2-1; v_gene: TRBV9; d_gene: TRBD2; CDR3aa: ASSVGGDLQF
j_gene: TRBJ2-5; v_gene: TRBV5-4; d_gene: NA; CDR3aa: ASSSLNFGQETQY
j_gene: TRBJ2-5; v_gene: TRBV5-1; d_gene: NA; CDR3aa: ASGPGREQETQY
j_gene: TRBJ2-1; v_gene: TRBV4-3; d_gene: TRBD2; CDR3aa: ASSQHSGGREQF
j_gene: TRBJ2-2; v_gene: TRBV10-3; d_gene: TRBD2; CDR3aa: AISPSGGRANTGELF
j_gene: TRBJ1-1; v_gene: TRBV9; d_gene: NA; CDR3aa: ASSGYGGTEAF
j_gene: TRBJ1-4; v_gene: TRBV9; d_gene: TRBD1; CDR3aa: ASSPRDRGSNEKLF